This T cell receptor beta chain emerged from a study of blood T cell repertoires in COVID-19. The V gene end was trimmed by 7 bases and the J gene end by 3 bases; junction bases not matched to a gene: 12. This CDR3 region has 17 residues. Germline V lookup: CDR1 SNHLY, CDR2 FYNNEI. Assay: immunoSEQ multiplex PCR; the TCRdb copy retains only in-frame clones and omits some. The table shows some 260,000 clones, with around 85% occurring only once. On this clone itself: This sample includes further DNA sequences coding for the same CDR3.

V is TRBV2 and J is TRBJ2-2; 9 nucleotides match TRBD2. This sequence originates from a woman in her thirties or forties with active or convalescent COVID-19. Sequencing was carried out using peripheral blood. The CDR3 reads CASIQLAGGRYTGELFF. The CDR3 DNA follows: TGTGCCAGCATCCAACTCGCGGGGGGGCGGTACACCGGGGAGCTGTTTTTT.